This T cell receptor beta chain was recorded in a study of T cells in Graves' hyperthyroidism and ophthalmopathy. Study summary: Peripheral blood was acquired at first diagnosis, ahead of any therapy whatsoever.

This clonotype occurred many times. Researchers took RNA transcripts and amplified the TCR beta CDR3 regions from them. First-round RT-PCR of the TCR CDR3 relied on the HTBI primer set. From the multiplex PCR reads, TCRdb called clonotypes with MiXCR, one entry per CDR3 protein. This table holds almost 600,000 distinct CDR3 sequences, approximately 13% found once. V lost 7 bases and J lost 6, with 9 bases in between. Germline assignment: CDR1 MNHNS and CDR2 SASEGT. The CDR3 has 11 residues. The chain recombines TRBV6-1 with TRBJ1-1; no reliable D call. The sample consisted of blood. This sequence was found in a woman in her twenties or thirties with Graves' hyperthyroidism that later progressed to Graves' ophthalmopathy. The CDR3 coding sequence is TGTGCCAGCATTCGGTACCCTGAAGCTTTCTTT. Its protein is CASIRYPEAFF.